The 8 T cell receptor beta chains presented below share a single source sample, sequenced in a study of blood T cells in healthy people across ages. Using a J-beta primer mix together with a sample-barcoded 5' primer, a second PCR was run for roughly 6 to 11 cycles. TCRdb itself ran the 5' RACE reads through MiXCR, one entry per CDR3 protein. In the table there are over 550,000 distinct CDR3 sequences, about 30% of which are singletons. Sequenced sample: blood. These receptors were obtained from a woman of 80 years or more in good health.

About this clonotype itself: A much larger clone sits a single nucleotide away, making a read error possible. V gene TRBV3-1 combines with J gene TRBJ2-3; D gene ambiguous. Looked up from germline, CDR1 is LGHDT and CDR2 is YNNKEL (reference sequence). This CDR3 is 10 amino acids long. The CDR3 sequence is CVSSQDTQYF. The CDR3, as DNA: TGTGTCAGCAGCCAGGATACGCAGTATTTT.

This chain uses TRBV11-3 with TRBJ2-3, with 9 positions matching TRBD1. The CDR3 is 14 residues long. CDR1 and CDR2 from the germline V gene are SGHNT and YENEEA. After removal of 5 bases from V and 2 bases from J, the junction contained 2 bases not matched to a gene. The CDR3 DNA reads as TGTGCCAGCAGCCGGACAGGGGACACAGATACGCAGTATTTT. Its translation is CASSRTGDTDTQYF.

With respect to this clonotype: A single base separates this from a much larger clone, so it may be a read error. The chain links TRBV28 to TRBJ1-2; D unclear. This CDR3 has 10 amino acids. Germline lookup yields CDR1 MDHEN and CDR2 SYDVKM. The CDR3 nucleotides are TGTGCCAGCAAAAGTTATGACTACACCTTC. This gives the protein CASKSYDYTF.

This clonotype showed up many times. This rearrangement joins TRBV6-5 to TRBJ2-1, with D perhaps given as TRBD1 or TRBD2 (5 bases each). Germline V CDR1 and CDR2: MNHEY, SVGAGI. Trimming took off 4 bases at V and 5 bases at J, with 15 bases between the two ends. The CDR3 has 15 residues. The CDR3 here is CASSSYTGRHNEQFF. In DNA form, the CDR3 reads TGTGCCAGCAGTTCCTACACGGGACGTCACAATGAGCAGTTCTTC.

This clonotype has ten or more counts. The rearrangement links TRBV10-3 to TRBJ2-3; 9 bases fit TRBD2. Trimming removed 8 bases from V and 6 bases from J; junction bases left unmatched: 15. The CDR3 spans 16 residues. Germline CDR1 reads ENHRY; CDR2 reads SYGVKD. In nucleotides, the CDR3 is TGTGCCATCGGCCGTGGGGCGGGGGGGCCCCAGGATACGCAGTATTTT. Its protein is CAIGRGAGGPQDTQYF.

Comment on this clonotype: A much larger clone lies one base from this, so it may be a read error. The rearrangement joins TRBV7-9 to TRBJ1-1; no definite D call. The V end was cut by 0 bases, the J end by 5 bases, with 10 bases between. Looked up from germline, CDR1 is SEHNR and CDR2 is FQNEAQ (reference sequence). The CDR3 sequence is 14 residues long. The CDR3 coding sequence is TGTGCCAGCAGCTTAGCGGGTATGGGGACTGAAGCTTTCTTT. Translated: CASSLAGMGTEAFF.

The CDR3 DNA is TGTGCCAGCAGCTTAGAACTAGCGGATCAAGAGACCCAGTACTTC. Its translation is CASSLELADQETQYF. This chain links TRBV7-6 with TRBJ2-5; TRBD2 matches at 8 bases. The CDR3 has 15 amino acids. The J segment lost 2 bases and the V segment lost 1 base, leaving 3 bases of the junction unmatched. Germline V gene data show CDR1 as SGHVS and CDR2 as FNYEAQ.

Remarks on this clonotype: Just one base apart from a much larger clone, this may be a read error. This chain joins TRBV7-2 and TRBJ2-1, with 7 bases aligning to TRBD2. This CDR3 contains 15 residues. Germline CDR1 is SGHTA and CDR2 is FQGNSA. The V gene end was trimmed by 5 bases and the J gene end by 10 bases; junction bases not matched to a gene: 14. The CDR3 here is CASSADGGFNYEQFF. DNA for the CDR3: TGTGCCAGCAGCGCCGACGGGGGGTTTAACTACGAGCAGTTCTTC.